These 23 T cell receptor beta chains originate from one sample sequenced in a study of control samples from healthy donors and cancer patients. TCRdb's table, derived via immunoSEQ multiplex PCR, lists solely in-frame clones and lacks some. The table records about 160,000 clones, about 95% of them present only once. The material sequenced was PBMCs. These receptors were taken from a man in his sixties with colorectal cancer.

The chain combines TRBV7-8 with TRBJ2-7, with 8 bases identical to TRBD1. CDR1 and CDR2 (germline): SGHVS, FQNEAQ. CDR3 length equals 15 residues. V lost 1 base and J lost 6; bases outside the gene matches: 8. The DNA for the CDR3 is TGTGCCAGCAGCTTAGAGGGGACAGGCTCGGGCGAGCAGTACTTC. This translates into CASSLEGTGSGEQYF.

This chain uses TRBV19 with TRBJ1-2; 8 nucleotides match TRBD1. V shed 6 bases and J 2 bases; nucleotides not matched to a gene: 5. The germline gives CDR1 LNHDA, CDR2 SQIVND (reference sequence). This CDR3 is 14 amino acids long. CDR3 DNA sequence: TGTGCCAGTAGGTCCACAGGGGGAAACTATGGCTACACCTTC. Translation gives CASRSTGGNYGYTF.

The J gene is TRBJ2-3, the V gene TRBV30; 7 bases are a match to TRBD1. The CDR3 has 11 residues. Trimming at V came to 8 bases and at J to 7 bases, leaving 6 bases not matched to a gene. Germline CDR1 reads GTSNPN; CDR2 reads SVGIG (reference sequence). The CDR3 DNA reads as TGTGCCCGGCAGGGGGTGAATACGCAGTATTTT. This gives the protein CARQGVNTQYF. The whole variable domain, filled in from reference TRBV30 and TRBJ2-3, reads SQTIHQWPATLVQPVGSPLSLECTVEGTSNPNLYWYRQAAGRGLQLLFYSVGIGQISSEVPQNLSASRPQDRQFILSSKKLLLSDSGFYLCARQGVNTQYFGPGTRLTVL.

The chain combines TRBV27 with TRBJ2-5; D is perhaps TRBD1 (5 bases). The CDR3 runs 14 residues. V lost 3 bases and J 3 bases, leaving 11 bases between the germline ends. The germline gives CDR1 MNHEY, CDR2 SMNVEV (reference sequence). The CDR3 nucleotides are TGTGCCAGCAGTTTCGGTGACAGAAAAGAGACCCAGTACTTC. It codes for CASSFGDRKETQYF.

V and J are TRBV5-8 and TRBJ2-7; the D gene could be TRBD1 or TRBD2 (6 bases each). Germline V CDR1 and CDR2: SGHTS, YDEGEE. V dropped 9 bases and J dropped 5 bases, with 18 bases sitting between them. The CDR3 length is 13 residues. CDR3 nucleotide sequence: TGTGCCATCCGGGGGCAGGGTGTCCACGAGCAGTACTTC. This translates into CAIRGQGVHEQYF. The full variable domain, completed using reference TRBV5-8 and TRBJ2-7, is EAGVTQSPTHLIKTRGQQATLRCSPISGHTSVYWYQQALGLGLQFLLWYDEGEERNRGNFPPRFSGRQFPNYSSELNVNALELEDSALYLCAIRGQGVHEQYFGPGTRLTVT.

The chain is built from TRBV7-2 and TRBJ1-1; D may be TRBD1 (5 bases). Germline CDR1 SGHTA, CDR2 FQGNSA. CDR3 size: 13 residues. Trimming took off 5 bases at V and 3 bases at J, with 10 bases between the two ends. Here the CDR3 DNA reads TGTGCCAGCAGCCCGACAGAGGACACTGAAGCTTTCTTT. It is translated as CASSPTEDTEAFF.

V is TRBV13 and J is TRBJ2-2; D unclear. The CDR3 runs to 13 residues. Trimming removed 2 bases from V and 7 bases from J, with 8 bases in between. CDR1 and CDR2 from the germline V gene are PRHDT and FYEKMQ (reference sequence). The CDR3 region is CASSLRAIGELFF. As DNA, the CDR3 is TGTGCCAGCAGCTTAAGGGCTATCGGGGAGCTGTTTTTT.

The V call is TRBV19, the J call TRBJ1-1; TRBD1 matches 10 bases. After removal of 4 bases from V and 5 bases from J, the junction contained 4 bases not matched to a gene. Germline V gives CDR1 LNHDA, CDR2 SQIVND (reference sequence). This CDR3 region has 14 residues. CDR3 loop: CASSRQGARTEAFF. The CDR3 nucleotides are TGTGCCAGTAGTAGACAGGGGGCGAGGACTGAAGCTTTCTTT.

This clone was counted once. CDR3 DNA: TGTGCCAGCAGCCACGGGGTCACAGGGAAGAACACCGGGGAGCTGTTTTTT. Its protein is CASSHGVTGKNTGELFF. V is TRBV14 and J is TRBJ2-2; weak D call: TRBD1 (6 bases). V lost 3 bases and J 1 base, leaving 15 bases between the germline ends. Per the germline V gene, CDR1 is SGHDN and CDR2 is FVKESK. This CDR3 comprises 17 residues.

The chain joins TRBV30 to TRBJ1-4; D may be TRBD1 (5 bases). Germline assignment: CDR1 GTSNPN and CDR2 SVGIG (reference sequence). The CDR3 extends over 13 amino acids. The ends were cut back, 0 bases at V and 3 bases at J, with 5 bases in the middle. The CDR3 here is CAWSVGANEKLFF. DNA of the CDR3: TGTGCCTGGAGTGTAGGGGCTAATGAAAAACTGTTTTTT. The full variable domain, rest sourced from reference TRBV30 and TRBJ1-4, is SQTIHQWPATLVQPVGSPLSLECTVEGTSNPNLYWYRQAAGRGLQLLFYSVGIGQISSEVPQNLSASRPQDRQFILSSKKLLLSDSGFYLCAWSVGANEKLFFGSGTQLSVL.

This chain links TRBV3-1 (or the pseudogene TRBV3-2) with TRBJ2-7; 10 nucleotides line up with TRBD1. The V and J ends lost 1 base and 3 bases, in that order; junction bases with no gene match: 3. Germline V CDR1 and CDR2: LGHDT, YNNKEL (reference sequence). The CDR3 runs to 15 residues. The CDR3 coding sequence is TGTGCCAGCAGCCAAGGAGGGACAGGGGACTACGAGCAGTACTTC. Translated, it gives CASSQGGTGDYEQYF.

V and J are TRBV19 and TRBJ1-2; TRBD1 agrees at 7 bases. CDR1 and CDR2 from the germline V gene are LNHDA and SQIVND (reference sequence). J gave up 4 bases and V 10 bases, and 6 bases lay outside the gene matches. The CDR3 totals 12 residues. The CDR3 region is CATRTGLYGYTF. CDR3 nucleotide sequence: TGTGCCACCAGGACAGGCCTCTATGGCTACACCTTC.

V gene TRBV20-1 combines with J gene TRBJ1-1; 7 bases are a match to TRBD1. J lost 11 bases, V lost 4 bases, and 7 bases had no gene match. The germline gives CDR1 DFQATT, CDR2 SNEGSKA (reference sequence). The CDR3 loop spans 11 amino acids. CDR3 coding DNA: TGCAGTGCTAAAGACAGGGTGTGGGCTTTCTTT. Translated, it gives CSAKDRVWAFF.

The chain uses TRBV6-5 and TRBJ2-7; D not certain. Germline V CDR1 and CDR2: MNHEY, SVGAGI. The V end lost 0 bases, the J end lost 3 bases, and 12 bases lay between the germline ends. The CDR3 is 15 amino acids. DNA for the CDR3: TGTGCCAGCAGTTACTCCAGGACCCCGGGCTACGAGCAGTACTTC. It translates to CASSYSRTPGYEQYF.

This chain links TRBV19 with TRBJ1-1, with D maybe TRBD1 (5 bases). V lost 7 bases and J lost 2, with 17 bases in between. This CDR3 spans 15 amino acids. Germline V gene sequence: CDR1 LNHDA, CDR2 SQIVND (reference sequence). The CDR3 DNA sequence: TGTGCCAGTAAAAGGGACGGGGTGGGAAACACTGAAGCTTTCTTT. Translation: CASKRDGVGNTEAFF.

The chain is built from TRBV7-9 and TRBJ2-3, with D perhaps being TRBD1 or TRBD2 (6 bases each). This CDR3 region has 17 residues. Between the trimmed V and J ends, which lost 1 base and 0 bases, there was a span of 14 bases. Germline V gene lookup returns CDR1 SEHNR and CDR2 FQNEAQ (reference sequence). The CDR3 DNA follows: TGTGCCAGCAGCTTAGGGCACGGGGGCTTTAGCACAGATACGCAGTATTTT. It translates to CASSLGHGGFSTDTQYF.

This clone was observed once. CDR3 in DNA: TGTGCCAGCGGACAGGGGGACGACTATGGCTACACCTTC. Its protein product is CASGQGDDYGYTF. The genes are TRBV27 and TRBJ1-2, with 10 bases lining up with TRBD1. V trimming: 8 bases; J trimming: 3 bases; junction bases outside the gene matches: 3. Germline loops: CDR1 MNHEY, CDR2 SMNVEV (reference sequence). The CDR3 extends over 13 amino acids.

This chain connects TRBV5-6 to TRBJ2-1; unclear D gene. Trimming cost V 1 base and J 8 bases, with 7 bases left between them. Germline V lookup: CDR1 SGHDT, CDR2 YYEEEE. This CDR3 comprises 12 residues. The CDR3 is CASSLLGYEQFF. The CDR3 region has the DNA TGTGCCAGCAGCTTGTTGGGTTATGAGCAGTTCTTC. Supplemented by reference TRBV5-6 and TRBJ2-1, the full variable domain reads DAGVTQSPTHLIKTRGQQVTLRCSPKSGHDTVSWYQQALGQGPQFIFQYYEEEERQRGNFPDRFSGHQFPNYSSELNVNALLLGDSALYLCASSLLGYEQFFGPGTRLTVL.

The gene calls are TRBV19 and TRBJ1-5; D unresolved. V lost 5 bases to trimming and J lost 0 bases, with 8 bases between them. Germline lookup yields CDR1 LNHDA and CDR2 SQIVND (reference sequence). The CDR3 length is 14 residues. The CDR3 spells CASSFPFSNQPQHF. The CDR3 DNA sequence: TGTGCCAGTAGTTTCCCATTTAGCAATCAGCCCCAGCATTTT.

The J gene is TRBJ2-7, the V gene TRBV27; possibly TRBD1 for D (5 bases). Trimming cost V 5 bases and J 0 bases, with 17 bases left between them. Germline V gene lookup returns CDR1 MNHEY and CDR2 SMNVEV (reference sequence). This CDR3 spans 16 amino acids. The CDR3 protein is CASSTDRASLSYEQYF. CDR3 nucleotide sequence: TGTGCCAGCAGTACAGACAGAGCCTCCCTCTCCTACGAGCAGTACTTC.

This clone came up once. The chain recombines TRBV5-3 with TRBJ2-7; D unresolved. TRBV5-3 is treated as an ORF (open reading frame) with a function not yet certain. The germline V and J ends were trimmed by 5 bases and 6 bases, with 6 bases remaining between them. This CDR3 is built from 10 residues. CDR3 residues: CARRWREQYF. In DNA, the CDR3 is TGTGCCAGAAGATGGCGCGAGCAGTACTTC.

This clone appeared once. The gene calls are TRBV27 and TRBJ1-2; 12 nucleotides agree with TRBD1. Per germline, CDR1 MNHEY and CDR2 SMNVEV (reference sequence). The trim removed 1 base at V and 8 bases at J, leaving 5 bases unmatched. The CDR3 is 15 amino acids. CDR3 protein: CASSLFGTGGQGYTF. For the CDR3, the DNA is TGTGCCAGCAGTTTATTTGGGACAGGGGGCCAGGGCTACACCTTC.

The chain combines TRBV2 with TRBJ1-2; TRBD1 is a possible D gene (6 bases). This CDR3 spans 14 amino acids. Trimming removed 4 bases at V and 9 bases at J, with 18 bases between. CDR1 is SNHLY and CDR2 is FYNNEI in the germline V gene. CDR3 in DNA: TGTGCCAGCAGTGTGGGGGCGGACTACTACAGCTACACCTTC. Its translation: CASSVGADYYSYTF. The full variable domain, rest sourced from reference TRBV2 and TRBJ1-2, is EPEVTQTPSHQVTQMGQEVILRCVPISNHLYFYWYRQILGQKVEFLVSFYNNEISEKSEIFDDQFSVERPDGSNFTLKIRSTKLEDSAMYFCASSVGADYYSYTFGSGTRLTVV.